This TCR beta chain was captured in a study of blood T cell repertoires in COVID-19. In the study overall: Samples representing acute and convalescent COVID-19 were sourced from the United States, Italy and Spain. Sample material is recorded as cDNA or gDNA derived from T cells, B-cell-depleted T cells, or PBMCs.

Per the study methods: Amplification from reference gene primers served as the basis for estimated nucleated cell counts. Here immunoSEQ multiplex PCR was the method, and the copy in TCRdb shows in-frame clones only, minus some. V and J calls and clone size are those listed in that table; D and trimming were worked out from the DNA. The data show 100,000 to 140,000 clones, around 90% seen once. This clonotype originated in a woman aged 25 to 39 with acute or convalescent COVID-19. Specimen: peripheral blood.

The CDR3 nucleotides are TGTGCCAGCAGGACGATTAGCGGGGGCTACAATGAGCAGTTCTTC. Its protein product is CASRTISGGYNEQFF. This chain uses TRBV27 with TRBJ2-1; 9 bases are shared with TRBD2. After removal of 6 bases from V and 3 bases from J, the junction contained 6 bases not matched to a gene. Germline CDR1 is MNHEY and CDR2 is SMNVEV (reference sequence). The CDR3 extends over 15 amino acids.